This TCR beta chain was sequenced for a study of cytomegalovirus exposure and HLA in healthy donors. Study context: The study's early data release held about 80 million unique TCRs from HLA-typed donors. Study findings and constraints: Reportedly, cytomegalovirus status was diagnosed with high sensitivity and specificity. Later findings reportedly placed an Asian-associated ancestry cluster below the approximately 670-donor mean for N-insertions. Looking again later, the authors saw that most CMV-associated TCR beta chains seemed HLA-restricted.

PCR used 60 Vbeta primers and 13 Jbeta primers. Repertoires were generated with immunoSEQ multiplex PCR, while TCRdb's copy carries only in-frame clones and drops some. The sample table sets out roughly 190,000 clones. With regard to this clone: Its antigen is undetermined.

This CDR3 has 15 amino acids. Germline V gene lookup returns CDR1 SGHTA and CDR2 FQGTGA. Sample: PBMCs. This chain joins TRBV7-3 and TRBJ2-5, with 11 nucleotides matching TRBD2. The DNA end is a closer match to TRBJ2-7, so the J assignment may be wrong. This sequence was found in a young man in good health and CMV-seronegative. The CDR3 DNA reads TGTGCCAGCAGCCCCGGGACTAGCGGTACCTACGAGCAGTACTTC. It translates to CASSPGTSGTYEQYF.